What follows are 30 T cell receptor beta chains derived from one specimen sequenced in a study of blood T cell repertoires in COVID-19. The repertoire was sequenced with immunoSEQ multiplex PCR; TCRdb's copy has only in-frame clones and lacks some. The sample contains roughly 200,000 clones, roughly 80% of which appear only once. The specimen sequenced was peripheral blood. Receptors were obtained from a woman over 75 with acute or convalescent COVID-19.

The genes are TRBV5-1 and TRBJ2-3, with 7 nucleotides matching TRBD2. V was clipped by 0 bases and J by 1 base; unmatched bases: 5. This CDR3 region has 16 residues. Looked up from germline, CDR1 is SGHRS and CDR2 is YFSETQ. The CDR3 reads CASSLERTRGTDTQYF. The CDR3 DNA is TGCGCCAGCAGCTTGGAGCGGACTAGGGGCACAGATACGCAGTATTTT.

DNA of the CDR3: TGTGCCAGCAGCCCGGAAGGAGGGGAGAATGAAAAACTGTTTTTT. Its protein is CASSPEGGENEKLFF. The chain combines TRBV7-3 with TRBJ1-4; a possible D gene is TRBD1 (5 bases). This CDR3 spans 15 amino acids. Germline V gene sequence: CDR1 SGHTA, CDR2 FQGTGA. V gave up 5 bases and J gave up 5 bases, with 15 bases separating them.

In this sample, this clone turned up once. The genes are TRBV5-6 and TRBJ2-5; TRBD2 agrees at 11 bases. With V trimmed by 4 bases and J by 1 base, 6 bases remained unmatched. CDR1 is SGHDT, CDR2 YYEEEE, per germline. CDR3 length: 16 amino acids. The CDR3 region has the DNA TGTGCCAGCAGCAGGAGACTAGCGGGATCCCAAGAGACCCAGTACTTC. Its protein product is CASSRRLAGSQETQYF.

This chain connects TRBV2 to TRBJ1-5, with TRBD1 identical over 11 bases. The germline V gene has CDR1 SNHLY and CDR2 FYNNEI. The CDR3 length is 16 residues. Losses at the gene ends were 8 bases for V and 4 bases for J; bases not matched to a gene: 10. The CDR3 DNA follows: TGTGCCAGCGCCCGGGACAGGGGGGCGAGGAATCAGCCCCAGCATTTT. This encodes CASARDRGARNQPQHF.

The rearrangement joins TRBV5-6 to TRBJ2-5; TRBD2 aligns across 8 bases. Germline V gives CDR1 SGHDT, CDR2 YYEEEE. Trimming cost V 3 bases and J 7 bases; bases outside gene matches: 17. This CDR3 has 17 amino acids. The CDR3 here is CASSWGPAGGGGGTQYF. The CDR3 coding sequence is TGTGCCAGCAGCTGGGGACCTGCGGGGGGCGGTGGTGGGACCCAGTACTTC.

The CDR3 sequence is CASSLNYIAGGSYEQYF. CDR3 nucleotide sequence: TGTGCCAGCAGCCTTAACTATATAGCGGGAGGTTCCTACGAGCAGTACTTC. The chain links TRBV11-2 to TRBJ2-7; TRBD2 matches 10 bases. The CDR3 runs to 17 residues. The V and J ends lost 5 bases and 1 base, in that order; junction bases with no gene match: 11. CDR1 is SGHAT, CDR2 FQNNGV, per germline.

The rearrangement links TRBV10-3 to TRBJ2-7, with TRBD1 as a possible D gene (6 bases). Trimming removed 4 bases from V and 4 bases from J, with 11 bases in between. The germline gives CDR1 ENHRY, CDR2 SYGVKD. This CDR3 has 13 residues. CDR3 amino acids: CAISAQGTYEQYF. The CDR3 nucleotides read TGTGCCATCAGTGCCCAGGGGACATACGAGCAGTACTTC.

The rearrangement links TRBV4-1 to TRBJ2-5, with 10 bases matching TRBD2. The CDR3 loop spans 17 amino acids. Trimming took 1 base from V and 5 from J; bases not matched to a gene: 10. CDR1 and CDR2 from the germline V gene are MGHRA and YSYEKL. Here the CDR3 reads CASSQVAAGGPKETQYF. DNA of the CDR3: TGCGCCAGCAGCCAAGTGGCAGCGGGAGGGCCGAAGGAGACCCAGTACTTC.

The V and J genes are TRBV3-1 (or the pseudogene TRBV3-2) and TRBJ1-6; TRBD1 agrees at 7 bases. This CDR3 has 15 residues. Per the germline V gene, CDR1 is LGHDT and CDR2 is YNNKEL (reference sequence). Trimming at V came to 4 bases and at J to 7 bases, leaving 7 bases not matched to a gene. For the CDR3, the DNA is TGTGCCAGCAGCCGGGGGGACAGCCGAAATTCACCCCTCCACTTT. Translating it yields CASSRGDSRNSPLHF.

CDR3 sequence (DNA): TGTGCCAGCAGTTTAAGAGAGACAGGTGAAGCTTTCTTT. This gives the protein CASSLRETGEAFF. The chain combines TRBV28 with TRBJ1-1; D might be TRBD1 (6 bases). The CDR3 has 13 amino acids. Germline CDR1 MDHEN, CDR2 SYDVKM. V lost 2 bases and J 7 bases, leaving 11 bases between the germline ends.

This clone showed up just once. V and J are TRBV4-2 and TRBJ2-2; TRBD2 matches at 7 bases. There are 17 residues in the CDR3. The V gene end was trimmed by 0 bases and the J gene end by 5 bases; junction bases not matched to a gene: 9. Germline lookup yields CDR1 LGHNA and CDR2 YNFKEQ. The CDR3: CASSQDGGTLRTGELFF. The CDR3 DNA sequence: TGTGCCAGCAGCCAAGACGGGGGGACCCTAAGGACCGGGGAGCTGTTTTTT.

The rearrangement uses TRBV5-1 and TRBJ2-1, with D uncertain. The V gene's germline CDR1 is SGHRS and CDR2 YFSETQ. The CDR3 runs 12 residues. V was pared by 0 bases and J by 7 bases, with 5 bases between. The CDR3 sequence is CASSLVRNEQFF. The DNA of the CDR3 is TGCGCCAGCAGCTTGGTTCGTAATGAGCAGTTCTTC.

The chain recombines TRBV14 with TRBJ2-3; 10 nucleotides match TRBD2. This CDR3 has 14 amino acids. Germline values: CDR1 SGHDN, CDR2 FVKESK. V shed 4 bases and J 6 bases; nucleotides not matched to a gene: 4. Written as DNA, the CDR3 is TGTGCCAGCAGCCCGACACTAGCGGGGGATACGCAGTATTTT. Translating it yields CASSPTLAGDTQYF.

This clone was observed once. J is TRBJ1-2 and V is TRBV3-1 (or the pseudogene TRBV3-2), with TRBD1 matching 8 bases. The germline CDR1 and CDR2 sequences are LGHDT and YNNKEL (reference sequence). The CDR3 sequence is 15 residues long. V dropped 1 base and J dropped 4; count of bases not matched to a gene: 5. The CDR3 spells CASSQARQGIYGYTF. As DNA, the CDR3 is TGTGCCAGCAGCCAAGCCCGACAGGGGATCTATGGCTACACCTTC.

The chain couples TRBV7-3 to TRBJ1-1; D is perhaps TRBD1 (5 bases). CDR1 is SGHTA and CDR2 is FQGTGA in the germline V gene. The CDR3 consists of 13 residues. Trimming shortened V by 3 bases and J by 1 base, and 6 bases separated the two germline ends. The CDR3 protein is CASSFGGNTEAFF. In DNA form, the CDR3 reads TGTGCCAGCAGCTTCGGGGGGAACACTGAAGCTTTCTTT.

The gene calls are TRBV3-1 (or the pseudogene TRBV3-2) and TRBJ1-2; no clear D gene. The CDR3 has 12 amino acids. Germline lookup yields CDR1 LGHDT and CDR2 YNNKEL (reference sequence). Trimming took off 1 base at V and 8 bases at J, with 8 bases between the two ends. The CDR3 bases are TGTGCCAGCAGCCAAGCAAGCCGGGGCTACACCTTC. It yields the protein CASSQASRGYTF.

This chain uses TRBV30 with TRBJ1-2, with a tentative D call TRBD1 (5 bases). V was clipped by 0 bases and J by 8 bases, with 13 bases between them. This CDR3 region has 13 residues. Germline assignment: CDR1 GTSNPN and CDR2 SVGIG (reference sequence). DNA of the CDR3: TGTGCCTGGAGTGTGGGGCAGGGTAGCGGCTACACCTTC. This gives the protein CAWSVGQGSGYTF. Variable domain in full (rest from reference TRBV30 and TRBJ1-2): SQTIHQWPATLVQPVGSPLSLECTVEGTSNPNLYWYRQAAGRGLQLLFYSVGIGQISSEVPQNLSASRPQDRQFILSSKKLLLSDSGFYLCAWSVGQGSGYTFGSGTRLTVV.

In DNA form, the CDR3 reads TGTGCCAGCAGTGCCTGGACCGCCGAGGGCTATGGCTACACCTTC. It specifies CASSAWTAEGYGYTF. This chain links TRBV27 with TRBJ1-2; no clear D. The V gene's germline CDR1 is MNHEY and CDR2 SMNVEV (reference sequence). There are 15 residues in the CDR3. With 5 bases removed from V and 4 bases from J, the gap between germline ends came to 17 bases.

V is TRBV4-1 and J is TRBJ2-6, with no clear D. V shed 5 bases and J shed 3 bases, with 14 bases lying between them. The CDR3 extends over 16 amino acids. The germline gives CDR1 MGHRA, CDR2 YSYEKL. The CDR3 nucleotides read TGCGCCAGCAGCATTACAGAGTTCAGTGGGGCCAACGTCCTGACTTTC. Residues: CASSITEFSGANVLTF.

CDR3 nucleotide sequence: TGTGCCAGCAATCGTCGAACCGGAGAGACCCAGTACTTC. Protein: CASNRRTGETQYF. This chain joins TRBV25-1 and TRBJ2-5; D is unresolved. Deletions cut 7 bases from V and 4 bases from J, with 13 bases between. Germline values: CDR1 MGHDK, CDR2 SYGVNS. The CDR3 consists of 13 residues.

This sequence joins TRBV10-3 and TRBJ2-1; 10 bases map to TRBD2. The germline V gene has CDR1 ENHRY and CDR2 SYGVKD. V was clipped by 5 bases and J by 4 bases; unmatched bases: 5. The CDR3 has 15 amino acids. The DNA for the CDR3 is TGTGCCATCAGTCGACCGGGACTAGCGTACAATGAGCAGTTCTTC. Translating gives CAISRPGLAYNEQFF.

This sequence joins TRBV6-5 and TRBJ2-7, with a weak D call TRBD2 (5 bases). V was clipped by 6 bases and J by 2 bases, with 17 bases between them. CDR1 is MNHEY and CDR2 is SVGAGI in the germline V gene. CDR3 length equals 15 residues. CDR3 coding DNA: TGTGCCAGCAGCTCCGAAAATAGAGCGGCCTACGAGCAGTACTTC. Amino acid sequence: CASSSENRAAYEQYF.

The chain is built from TRBV5-1 and TRBJ2-7; TRBD2 matches 9 bases. CDR1 and CDR2 (germline): SGHRS, YFSETQ. J was trimmed by 3 bases and V by 0 bases; bases with no gene match: 7. The length of the CDR3 is 16 residues. Here the CDR3 reads CASSLAGASGNYEQYF. CDR3 nucleotide sequence: TGCGCCAGCAGCTTGGCCGGCGCTAGCGGGAACTACGAGCAGTACTTC.

The rearrangement links TRBV28 to TRBJ2-7, with 11 nucleotides matching TRBD2. The length of the CDR3 is 15 residues. After removal of 7 bases from V and 2 bases from J, the junction contained 7 bases not matched to a gene. Germline V CDR1 and CDR2: MDHEN, SYDVKM. Here the CDR3 DNA reads TGTGCCAGCACCACCGGGACTAGCGGTACCTACGAGCAGTACTTC. Translation gives CASTTGTSGTYEQYF.

The chain uses TRBV9 and TRBJ1-3; 7 bases map to TRBD1. Trimming at V came to 3 bases and at J to 0 bases, leaving 3 bases not matched to a gene. Germline lookup yields CDR1 SGDLS and CDR2 YYNGEE. There are 15 residues in the CDR3. CDR3 residues: CASSDSGGSGNTIYF. As DNA, the CDR3 is TGTGCCAGCAGCGATTCAGGGGGCTCTGGAAACACCATATATTTT.

The chain recombines TRBV7-7 with TRBJ1-3; maybe TRBD1 (5 bases). The CDR3 has 13 amino acids. Germline V CDR1 and CDR2: SSHAT, FNYEAQ (reference sequence). Trimming cost V 5 bases and J 1 base, with 6 bases left between them. CDR3 in amino acids: CASSPGSGNTIYF. The CDR3 DNA reads as TGTGCCAGCAGCCCAGGGTCTGGAAACACCATATATTTT.

The chain combines TRBV30 with TRBJ2-1, with 8 bases that match TRBD1. V dropped 0 bases and J dropped 6; count of bases not matched to a gene: 4. CDR3 length equals 14 residues. The germline CDR1 and CDR2 sequences are GTSNPN and SVGIG (reference sequence). The chain's CDR3 is CAWSVTDRVNEQFF. Here the CDR3 DNA reads TGTGCCTGGAGTGTAACGGACAGGGTCAATGAGCAGTTCTTC.

The V and J genes are TRBV5-1 and TRBJ1-1, with D perhaps matching TRBD1 (5 bases). The CDR3 has 14 amino acids. Germline CDR1 reads SGHRS; CDR2 reads YFSETQ. With 4 bases removed from V and 2 bases from J, the gap between germline ends came to 12 bases. Here the CDR3 reads CASSMWDSNTEAFF. As DNA, the CDR3 is TGCGCCAGCAGCATGTGGGACTCAAACACTGAAGCTTTCTTT.

The chain uses TRBV16 and TRBJ1-2, with D maybe TRBD1 (5 bases). This CDR3 spans 15 amino acids. The V gene's germline CDR1 is KGHSY and CDR2 FQNENV. Trimming stripped 1 base from V and 3 bases from J, with 12 bases between. DNA of the CDR3: TGTGCCAGCAGCCAATTTGCAGGGTCTGACTATGGCTACACCTTC. Protein: CASSQFAGSDYGYTF.

This clone came up once. This rearrangement joins TRBV11-2 to TRBJ2-2; TRBD2 matches at 10 bases. Trimming took 4 bases from V and 1 from J; bases not matched to a gene: 3. CDR3 size: 16 residues. The germline V gene encodes CDR1 SGHAT and CDR2 FQNNGV. The CDR3 DNA follows: TGTGCCAGCAGCTACGGACTAGCGGAGAACACCGGGGAGCTGTTTTTT. Amino acids: CASSYGLAENTGELFF.